Given below is one TCR beta chain in context. Its antigen is not identified. The donors were members of the validation cohort, which comprised about 120 subjects and was separate from the first cohort of several hundred subjects. This record belongs to a study of cytomegalovirus exposure and HLA in healthy donors. The assay was immunoSEQ multiplex PCR, and TCRdb's table has in-frame clones only and misses some. The data hold some 100,000 clones, with approximately 91% observed a single time. V was cut by 6 bases and J by 4 bases, with 16 bases left in between. The CDR3 runs 14 residues. Germline V gene data show CDR1 as SGHTA and CDR2 as FQGNSA. Study findings and constraints: In vitro work confirmed that three CMV-associated chains recognize CMV antigens.

This clonotype was obtained from a woman between 18 and 29 years old in good health and CMV-seronegative. Sequencing was carried out using PBMCs. J is TRBJ2-7 and V is TRBV7-2, with D perhaps TRBD1 (5 bases). Written as DNA, the CDR3 is TGTGCCAGCAGTTCCAGGGTAAGCTGGTACGAGCAGTACTTC. Protein: CASSSRVSWYEQYF.